Listed below are T cell receptor beta chains from one sample, sequenced in a study of cytomegalovirus exposure and HLA in healthy donors. TCRdb's table, derived via immunoSEQ multiplex PCR, lists solely in-frame clones and lacks some. The sample consists of roughly 120,000 clones, 88% of them appearing once. Sequenced sample: PBMCs. The receptors here all came from a man aged 18 to 29 in good health and CMV-seropositive. The CDR3 runs from the conserved cysteine through the conserved F or W. D genes are given only for firm matches.

J gene | CDR3 length | D gene | V gene | CDR3 DNA | CDR3 protein
TRBJ1-2 | 15 | . | TRBV19 | TGTGCCAGTCGATTTGTAGTAGGACTCAAGGATGGCTACACCTTC | CASRFVVGLKDGYTF
TRBJ1-4 | 17 | . | TRBV5-1 | TGCGCCAGCAGCCGGACCCCTACAGGGCAAGGTGATGAAAAACTGTTTTTT | CASSRTPTGQGDEKLFF
TRBJ1-4 | 14 | TRBD1 | TRBV4-3 | TGCGCCAGCAGCCGACAGGGCGGGAATGAAAAACTGTTTTTT | CASSRQGGNEKLFF
TRBJ1-1 | 16 | TRBD1 | TRBV7-6 | TGTGCCAGCAGCTTAGAAGGGACAGGGCCGAACACTGAAGCTTTCTTT | CASSLEGTGPNTEAFF
TRBJ2-7 | 15 | . | TRBV27 | TGTGCCAGCAGTGGTCGGACTACAAAACCCTTCGAGCAGTACTTC | CASSGRTTKPFEQYF
TRBJ1-6 | 14 | . | TRBV15 | TGTGCCACCAGCAGAGTAGACAGCCAGACACCCCTCCACTTT | CATSRVDSQTPLHF
TRBJ1-1 | 13 | . | TRBV14 | TGTGCCAGCAGCCAAGAATTGACTACTGAAGCTTTCTTT | CASSQELTTEAFF
TRBJ1-2 | 12 | . | TRBV11-2 | TGTGCCAGCAGCGGCAACAGGCATGGCTACACCTTC | CASSGNRHGYTF
TRBJ2-3 | 15 | TRBD2 | TRBV29-1 | TGCAGCGTTGCAAAAGGCGGGGGGCGCACAGATACGCAGTATTTT | CSVAKGGGRTDTQYF
TRBJ2-7 | 14 | TRBD1 | TRBV4-3 | TGCGCCAGCAGCCAGAGGGACAGGCAGTACGAGCAGTACTTC | CASSQRDRQYEQYF
TRBJ1-1 | 15 | TRBD1 | TRBV6-6 | TGTGCCAGCAGTTGGGGACAGGGAAGGGACACTGAAGCTTTCTTT | CASSWGQGRDTEAFF
TRBJ2-1 | 15 | . | TRBV4-2 | TGTGCCAGCAGCCAAGAGACCAGGTTCGGCGATGAGCAGTTCTTC | CASSQETRFGDEQFF
TRBJ1-1 | 13 | . | TRBV28 | TGTGCCAGCGATACAGTAATGAACACTGAAGCTTTCTTT | CASDTVMNTEAFF